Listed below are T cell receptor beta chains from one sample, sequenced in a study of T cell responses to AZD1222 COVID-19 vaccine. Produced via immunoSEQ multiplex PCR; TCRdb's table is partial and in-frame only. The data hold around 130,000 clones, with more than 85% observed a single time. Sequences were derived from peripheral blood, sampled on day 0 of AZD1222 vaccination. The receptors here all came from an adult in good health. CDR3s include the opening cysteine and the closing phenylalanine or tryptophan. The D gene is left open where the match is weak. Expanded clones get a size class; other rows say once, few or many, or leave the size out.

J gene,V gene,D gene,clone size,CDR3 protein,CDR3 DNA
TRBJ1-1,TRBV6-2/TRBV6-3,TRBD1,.,CASSHKTGTVNTEAFF,TGTGCCAGCAGTCACAAAACCGGGACAGTGAACACTGAAGCTTTCTTT
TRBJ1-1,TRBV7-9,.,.,CASSPMQGRGAFF,TGTGCCAGCAGCCCGATGCAGGGGCGCGGAGCTTTCTTT
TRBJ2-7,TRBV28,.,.,CASSPAGSTYEQYF,TGTGCCAGCAGTCCTGCCGGGTCGACCTACGAGCAGTACTTC
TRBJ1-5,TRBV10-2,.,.,CASSERGRGGQPQHF,TGCGCCAGCAGTGAACGGGGGCGCGGGGGTCAGCCCCAGCATTTT
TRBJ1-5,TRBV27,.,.,CASRSGGEPQHF,TGTGCCAGCAGATCGGGGGGGGAGCCCCAGCATTTT
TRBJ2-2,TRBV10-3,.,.,CATLGTGELFF,TGTGCCACCCTGGGAACCGGGGAGCTGTTTTTT
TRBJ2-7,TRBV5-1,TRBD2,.,CASSFRLAGVRHEQYF,TGCGCCAGCAGCTTCCGACTAGCGGGAGTGAGGCACGAGCAGTACTTC
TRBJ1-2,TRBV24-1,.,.,CATSSTDYYGYTF,TGTGCCACCAGTTCGACGGACTATTATGGCTACACCTTC
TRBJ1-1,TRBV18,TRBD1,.,CASSPRGLVAFF,TGTGCCAGCTCACCCAGGGGGCTTGTAGCTTTCTTT
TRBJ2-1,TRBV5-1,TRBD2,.,CASSPGLRAGNNEQFF,TGCGCCAGCAGCCCGGGTTTGAGAGCGGGAAACAATGAGCAGTTCTTC
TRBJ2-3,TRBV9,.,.,CASSYLGRTDTQYF,TGTGCCAGCAGCTATCTAGGCCGCACAGATACGCAGTATTTT
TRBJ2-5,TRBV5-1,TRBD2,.,CASSLGGTSGYQETQYF,TGCGCCAGCAGCTTGGGAGGGACTAGCGGATACCAAGAGACCCAGTACTTC
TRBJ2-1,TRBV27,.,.,CASSLGGADNEQFF,TGTGCCAGCAGTTTAGGGGGCGCCGACAATGAGCAGTTCTTC
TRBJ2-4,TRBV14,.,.,CASSRDLHDIQYF,TGTGCCAGCAGCCGGGACTTGCACGACATTCAGTACTTC
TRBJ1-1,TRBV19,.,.,CASSPQVDGTEAFF,TGTGCCAGTAGTCCACAGGTCGACGGGACTGAAGCTTTCTTT
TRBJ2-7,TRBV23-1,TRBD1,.,CASSTDRPNEQYF,TGCGCCAGCAGTACGGACAGGCCGAACGAGCAGTACTTC
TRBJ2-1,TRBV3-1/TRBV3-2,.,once,CASSPGLAPYNEQFF,TGTGCCAGCAGCCCCGGTCTAGCCCCCTACAATGAGCAGTTCTTC
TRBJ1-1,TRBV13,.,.,CASTLVRNTEAFF,TGTGCCAGCACCTTGGTACGGAACACTGAAGCTTTCTTT
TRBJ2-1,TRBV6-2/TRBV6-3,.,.,CASSPPSRRYNEQFF,TGTGCCAGCAGTCCCCCTTCTCGGAGATACAATGAGCAGTTCTTC
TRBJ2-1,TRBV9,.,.,CASSVGVFEQFF,TGTGCCAGCAGCGTAGGGGTTTTTGAGCAGTTCTTC
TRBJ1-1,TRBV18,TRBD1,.,CASSPAGTGLTEAFF,TGTGCCAGCTCACCAGCGGGGACAGGGCTCACTGAAGCTTTCTTT
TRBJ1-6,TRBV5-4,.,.,CASSLDGPGVSPLHF,TGTGCCAGCAGCTTGGATGGGCCAGGGGTGTCACCCCTCCACTTT
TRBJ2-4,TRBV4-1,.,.,CASSQVGTSKNIQYF,TGCGCCAGCAGCCAAGTCGGGACTTCCAAAAACATTCAGTACTTC
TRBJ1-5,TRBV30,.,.,CASDQPQHF,TGTGCCTCCGATCAGCCCCAGCATTTT
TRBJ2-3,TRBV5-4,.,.,CASSLGKGGLKDTQYF,TGTGCCAGCAGCTTGGGAAAGGGTGGATTAAAAGATACGCAGTATTTT
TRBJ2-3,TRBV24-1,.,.,CATSDLRSSTDTQYF,TGTGCCACCAGTGATTTAAGGTCCAGTACAGATACGCAGTATTTT
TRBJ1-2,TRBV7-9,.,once,CASSSIRRGLGGYTF,TGTGCCAGCAGCTCCATCCGGCGGGGGCTAGGTGGCTACACCTTC
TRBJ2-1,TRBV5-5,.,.,CASSLVGGRSNEQFF,TGTGCCAGCAGCTTGGTAGGTGGTCGGTCCAATGAGCAGTTCTTC
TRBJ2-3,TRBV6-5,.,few,CASSYRRVDTQYF,TGTGCCAGCAGTTATCGGCGGGTTGATACGCAGTATTTT
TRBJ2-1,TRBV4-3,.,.,CASSQVGGQQFF,TGCGCCAGCAGCCAAGTTGGGGGGCAGCAGTTCTTC
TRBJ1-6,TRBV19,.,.,CASSIVGAMMDSPLHF,TGTGCCAGTAGTATAGTGGGGGCCATGATGGATTCACCCCTCCACTTT
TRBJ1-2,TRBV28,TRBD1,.,CASSFRDSYGYTF,TGTGCCAGCAGTTTTCGGGACAGCTATGGCTACACCTTC
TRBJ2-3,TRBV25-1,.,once,CASSEFSRTDTQYF,TGTGCCAGCAGTGAATTTAGCCGCACAGATACGCAGTATTTT
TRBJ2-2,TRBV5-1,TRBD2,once,CASSETSGINGELFF,TGCGCCAGCAGCGAAACTAGCGGGATTAACGGGGAGCTGTTTTTT
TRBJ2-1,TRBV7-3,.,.,CASSQQGHGNEQFF,TGTGCCAGCAGCCAACAGGGACACGGCAATGAGCAGTTCTTC
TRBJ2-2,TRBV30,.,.,CAWREGPDTGELFF,TGTGCCTGGAGGGAGGGACCCGACACCGGGGAGCTGTTTTTT
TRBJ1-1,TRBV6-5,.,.,CASRMFMGNTEAFF,TGTGCCAGCAGAATGTTTATGGGGAACACTGAAGCTTTCTTT
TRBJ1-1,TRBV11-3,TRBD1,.,CASSVSGTGRTEAFF,TGTGCCAGCAGCGTATCTGGGACAGGGAGGACTGAAGCTTTCTTT
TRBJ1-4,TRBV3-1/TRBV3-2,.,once,CASTSRGDLNEKLFF,TGTGCCAGCACCTCAAGGGGCGACCTTAATGAAAAACTGTTTTTT
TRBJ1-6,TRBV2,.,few,CASNTQGSYNSPLHF,TGTGCCAGCAATACACAGGGTTCCTATAATTCACCCCTCCACTTT
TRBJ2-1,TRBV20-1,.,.,CSASSSHSREQFF,TGCAGTGCTAGTTCCTCTCATTCGCGGGAGCAGTTCTTC
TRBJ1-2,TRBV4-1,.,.,CASSRATRNYGYTF,TGCGCCAGCAGCAGGGCGACCCGTAACTATGGCTACACCTTC
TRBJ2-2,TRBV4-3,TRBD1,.,CASSQETTGFLAGELFF,TGCGCCAGCAGCCAAGAGACGACAGGGTTTTTAGCCGGGGAGCTGTTTTTT
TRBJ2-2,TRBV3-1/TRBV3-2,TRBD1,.,CASSRRTGGAPGELFF,TGTGCCAGCAGCCGTAGGACAGGAGGCGCACCCGGGGAGCTGTTTTTT
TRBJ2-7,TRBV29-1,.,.,CSVEISSTYEQYF,TGCAGCGTTGAGATTAGCAGTACCTACGAGCAGTACTTC
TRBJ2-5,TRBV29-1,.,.,CSVEDSPWPPQETQYF,TGCAGCGTTGAAGACTCACCATGGCCCCCCCAAGAGACCCAGTACTTC
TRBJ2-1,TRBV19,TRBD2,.,CASSIQAGSGTDEQFF,TGTGCCAGTAGTATCCAGGCGGGTAGCGGGACCGATGAGCAGTTCTTC
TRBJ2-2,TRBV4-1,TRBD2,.,CASSQDWGRTSRTGELFF,TGCGCCAGCAGCCAAGATTGGGGGCGGACTAGCAGAACCGGGGAGCTGTTTTTT
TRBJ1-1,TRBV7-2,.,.,CASSLDGSRNTEAFF,TGTGCCAGCAGCTTAGATGGCAGCAGAAACACTGAAGCTTTCTTT
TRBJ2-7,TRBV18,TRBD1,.,CASSLIRDRSYEQYF,TGTGCCAGCTCTCTAATCAGGGACAGAAGCTACGAGCAGTACTTC
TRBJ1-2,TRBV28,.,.,CASSQDGYGYTF,TGTGCCAGCAGTCAGGACGGCTATGGCTACACCTTC
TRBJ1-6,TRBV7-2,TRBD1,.,CASSPRQGSSPLHF,TGTGCCAGCAGCCCCCGACAGGGGAGCTCACCCCTCCACTTT
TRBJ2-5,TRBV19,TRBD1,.,CASSLRQGQETQYF,TGTGCCAGTAGTCTCCGACAGGGGCAAGAGACCCAGTACTTC
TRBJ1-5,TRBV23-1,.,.,CACRPSGWSLNQPQHF,TGCGCCTGCCGGCCCTCGGGGTGGAGTTTGAATCAGCCCCAGCATTTT
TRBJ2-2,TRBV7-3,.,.,CASSLRGLDTGELFF,TGTGCCAGCAGCTTAAGGGGACTCGACACCGGGGAGCTGTTTTTT
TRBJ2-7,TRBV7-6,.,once,CASSLAVGSIAYEQYF,TGTGCCAGCAGCTTAGCCGTCGGGTCTATCGCCTACGAGCAGTACTTC
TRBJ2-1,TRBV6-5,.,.,CASSWGNEQFF,TGTGCCAGCAGTTGGGGGAATGAGCAGTTCTTC
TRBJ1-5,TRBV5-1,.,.,CASSLLGSYSNQPQHF,TGCGCCAGCAGCCTCCTCGGCAGTTATAGCAATCAGCCCCAGCATTTT
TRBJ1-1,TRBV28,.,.,CASYRVGTEAFF,TGTGCCAGCTATAGGGTGGGGACTGAAGCTTTCTTT